This TCR beta chain was found in a study of T cell responses to AZD1222 COVID-19 vaccine. Only in-frame clones appear in the TCRdb table, and some are missing; sequencing was by immunoSEQ multiplex PCR. The sample carries some 110,000 clones, 80% to 90% recorded once. As for this clone: As yet, its antigen is unknown.

V shed 3 bases and J shed 8 bases, with 22 bases lying between them. The CDR3 runs to 17 residues. CDR1 is MGHDK, CDR2 SYGVNS, per germline. Findings and caveats of the study: Baseline seropositivity occurred in only a handful of AZD1222 recipients. Spike as a whole was targeted by vaccine-associated CD4 TCRs, dominant at 160-218 and 743-854.

The sequencing used peripheral blood, collected on day 0 of AZD1222 vaccination. The rearrangement links TRBV25-1 to TRBJ1-4, with D possibly matching TRBD1 (5 bases). This receptor was identified in an adult in good health. The CDR3, as DNA: TGTGCCAGCAGTGAGGGGGGTTTCGGGGGTCCTGGCGAAAAACTGTTTTTT. This translates into CASSEGGFGGPGEKLFF.